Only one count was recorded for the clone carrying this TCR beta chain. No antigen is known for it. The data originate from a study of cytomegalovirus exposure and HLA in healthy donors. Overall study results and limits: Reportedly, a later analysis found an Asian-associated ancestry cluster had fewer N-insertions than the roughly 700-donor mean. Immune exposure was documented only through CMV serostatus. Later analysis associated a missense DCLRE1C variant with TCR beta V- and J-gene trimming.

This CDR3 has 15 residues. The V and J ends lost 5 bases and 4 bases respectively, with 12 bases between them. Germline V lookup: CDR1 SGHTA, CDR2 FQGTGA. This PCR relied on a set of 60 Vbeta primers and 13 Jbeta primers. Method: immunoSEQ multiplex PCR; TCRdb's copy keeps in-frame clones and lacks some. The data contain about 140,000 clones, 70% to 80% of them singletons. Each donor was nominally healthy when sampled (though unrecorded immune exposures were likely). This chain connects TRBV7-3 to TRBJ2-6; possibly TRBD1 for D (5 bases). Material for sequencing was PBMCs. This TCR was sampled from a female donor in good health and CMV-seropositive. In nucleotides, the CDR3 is TGTGCCAGCAGCCGCAGGGCTTCCGGGGCCAACGTCCTGACTTTC. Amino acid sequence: CASSRRASGANVLTF. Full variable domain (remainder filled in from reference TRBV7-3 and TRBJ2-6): GAGVSQTPSNKVTEKGKYVELRCDPISGHTALYWYRQSLGQGPEFLIYFQGTGAADDSGLPNDRFFAVRPEGSVSTLKIQRTERGDSAVYLCASSRRASGANVLTFGAGSRLTVL.